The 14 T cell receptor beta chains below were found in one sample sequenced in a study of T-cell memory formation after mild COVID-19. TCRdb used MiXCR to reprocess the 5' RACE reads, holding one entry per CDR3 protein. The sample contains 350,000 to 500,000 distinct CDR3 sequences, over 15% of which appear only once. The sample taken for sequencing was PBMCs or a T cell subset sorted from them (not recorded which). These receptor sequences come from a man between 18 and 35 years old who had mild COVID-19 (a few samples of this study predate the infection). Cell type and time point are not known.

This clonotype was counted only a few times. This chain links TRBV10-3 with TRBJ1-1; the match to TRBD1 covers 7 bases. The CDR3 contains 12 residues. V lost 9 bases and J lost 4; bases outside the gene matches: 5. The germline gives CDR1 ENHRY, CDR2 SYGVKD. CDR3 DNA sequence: TGTGCCATGGGAACAGGGGCCACTGAAGCTTTCTTT. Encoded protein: CAMGTGATEAFF.

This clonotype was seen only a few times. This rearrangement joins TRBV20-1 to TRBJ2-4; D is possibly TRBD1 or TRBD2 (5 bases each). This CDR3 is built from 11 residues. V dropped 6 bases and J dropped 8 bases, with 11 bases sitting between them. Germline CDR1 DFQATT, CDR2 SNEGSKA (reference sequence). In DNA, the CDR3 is TGCAGTGCAGGGCTGGGGGACATTCAGTACTTC. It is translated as CSAGLGDIQYF.

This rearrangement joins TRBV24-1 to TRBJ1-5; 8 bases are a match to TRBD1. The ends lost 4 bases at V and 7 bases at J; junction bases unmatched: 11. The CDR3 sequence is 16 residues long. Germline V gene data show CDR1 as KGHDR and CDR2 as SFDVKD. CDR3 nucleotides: TGTGCCACCAGTGACCAACCCAGGGGGCGCCGACAGCCCCAGCATTTT. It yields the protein CATSDQPRGRRQPQHF.

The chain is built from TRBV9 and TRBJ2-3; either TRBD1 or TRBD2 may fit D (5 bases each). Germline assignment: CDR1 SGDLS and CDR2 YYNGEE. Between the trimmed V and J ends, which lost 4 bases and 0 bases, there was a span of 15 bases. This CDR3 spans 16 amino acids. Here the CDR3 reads CASSLLSRGSTDTQYF. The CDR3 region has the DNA TGTGCCAGCAGCCTCCTCTCGAGGGGAAGCACAGATACGCAGTATTTT. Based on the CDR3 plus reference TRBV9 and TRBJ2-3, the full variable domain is DSGVTQTPKHLITATGQRVTLRCSPRSGDLSVYWYQQSLDQGLQFLIQYYNGEERAKGNILERFSAQQFPDLHSELNLSSLELGDSALYFCASSLLSRGSTDTQYFGPGTRLTVL.

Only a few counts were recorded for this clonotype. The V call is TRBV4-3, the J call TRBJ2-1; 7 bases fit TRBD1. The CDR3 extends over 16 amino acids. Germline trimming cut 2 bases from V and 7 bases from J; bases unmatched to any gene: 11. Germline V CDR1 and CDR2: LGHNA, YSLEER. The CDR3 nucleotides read TGCGCCAGCAGCCAACCTCTCAAGGGGGCCGCGAATGAGCAGTTCTTC. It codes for CASSQPLKGAANEQFF.

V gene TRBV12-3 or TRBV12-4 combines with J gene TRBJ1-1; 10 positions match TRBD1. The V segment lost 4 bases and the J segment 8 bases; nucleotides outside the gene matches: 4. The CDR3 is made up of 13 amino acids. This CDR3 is CASSSRDRGEAFF. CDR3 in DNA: TGTGCCAGCAGTTCAAGGGACAGGGGAGAAGCTTTCTTT.

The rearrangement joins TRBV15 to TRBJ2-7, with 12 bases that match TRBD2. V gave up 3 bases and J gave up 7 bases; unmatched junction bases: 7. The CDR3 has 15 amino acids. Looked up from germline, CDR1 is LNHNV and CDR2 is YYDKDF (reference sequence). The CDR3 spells CATSSRLAGAKEQYF. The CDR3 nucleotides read TGTGCCACCAGCAGCAGACTAGCGGGAGCCAAAGAGCAGTACTTC.

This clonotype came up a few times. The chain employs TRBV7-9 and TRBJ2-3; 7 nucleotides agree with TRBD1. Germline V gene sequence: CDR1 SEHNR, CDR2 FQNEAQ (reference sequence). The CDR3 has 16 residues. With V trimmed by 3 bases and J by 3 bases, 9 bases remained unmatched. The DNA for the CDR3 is TGTGCCAGCAGCTTTCGGGGACAGCAAAGAACAGATACGCAGTATTTT. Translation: CASSFRGQQRTDTQYF.

The CDR3, as DNA: TGCGCCAGCAGCCCCAGGGGAGCGGGGGGGCCGGATACGCAGTATTTT. This codes for CASSPRGAGGPDTQYF. V is TRBV4-1 and J is TRBJ2-3; 10 bases align to TRBD2. Trimming at V came to 4 bases and at J to 6 bases, leaving 10 bases not matched to a gene. There are 16 residues in the CDR3. The V gene's germline CDR1 is MGHRA and CDR2 YSYEKL.

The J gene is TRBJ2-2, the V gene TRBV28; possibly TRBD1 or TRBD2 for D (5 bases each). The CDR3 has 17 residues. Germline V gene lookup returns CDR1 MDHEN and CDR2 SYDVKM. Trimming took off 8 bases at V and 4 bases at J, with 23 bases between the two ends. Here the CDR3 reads CASASGYGVRTTGELFF. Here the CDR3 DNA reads TGTGCCAGCGCATCAGGGTACGGGGTTCGCACCACCGGGGAGCTGTTTTTT.

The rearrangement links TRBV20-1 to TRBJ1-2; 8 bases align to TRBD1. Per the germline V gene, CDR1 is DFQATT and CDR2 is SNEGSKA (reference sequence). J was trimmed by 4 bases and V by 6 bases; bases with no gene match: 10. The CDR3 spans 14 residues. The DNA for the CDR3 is TGCAGTGCCGGCCGGACAGGGAGGGTCTATGGCTACACCTTC. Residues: CSAGRTGRVYGYTF.

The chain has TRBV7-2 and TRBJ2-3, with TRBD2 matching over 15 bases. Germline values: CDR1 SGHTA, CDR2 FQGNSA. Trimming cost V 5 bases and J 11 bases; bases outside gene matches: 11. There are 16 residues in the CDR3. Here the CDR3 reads CASSVGLAGGRSKQYF. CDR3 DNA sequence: TGTGCCAGCAGCGTGGGACTAGCGGGGGGTCGGAGCAAGCAGTATTTT.

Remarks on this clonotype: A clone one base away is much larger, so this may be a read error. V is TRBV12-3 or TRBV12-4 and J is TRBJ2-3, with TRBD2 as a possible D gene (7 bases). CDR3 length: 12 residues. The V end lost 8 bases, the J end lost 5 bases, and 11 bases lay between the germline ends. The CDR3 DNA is TGTGCCAGCGGGGGGGCCCAAGATACGCAGTATTTT. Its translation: CASGGAQDTQYF.

CDR3 protein: CASTFQGNTEAFF. The CDR3 bases are TGTGCCAGCACCTTCCAGGGTAACACTGAAGCTTTCTTT. The V gene is TRBV7-9, the J gene TRBJ1-1; possible D gene TRBD1, 5 bases. Germline V CDR1 and CDR2: SEHNR, FQNEAQ (reference sequence). V gave up 7 bases and J gave up 2 bases, with 11 bases separating them. The length of the CDR3 is 13 residues.